Below, one T cell receptor (beta chain) is given with its context. Its antigen is unknown. The data derive from a study of cytomegalovirus exposure and HLA in healthy donors. The length of the CDR3 is 15 residues. Germline-derived CDR1 and CDR2 are MDHEN and SYDVKM. Deletions cut 4 bases from V and 3 bases from J, with 15 bases between. A multiplex PCR was run with 60 Vbeta primers and 13 Jbeta primers. The assay was immunoSEQ multiplex PCR, and TCRdb's table has in-frame clones only and misses some. This repertoire comprises about 150,000 clones; its ten largest clones make up 1.5% to 2%. Study-level results: Sequences of the TCR beta chain were said to predict the HLA-A and HLA-B alleles of most subjects accurately.

The sequenced material came from PBMCs. The chain carries TRBV28 and TRBJ1-1; TRBD1 is a possible D gene (5 bases). This clonotype was obtained from a woman in her forties or fifties in good health and CMV-seronegative. CDR3 loop: CASSSGHVGDTEAFF. The CDR3 DNA reads as TGTGCCAGCAGTTCCGGACACGTTGGGGACACTGAAGCTTTCTTT.